The entry below describes one T cell receptor (beta chain). It has no known antigen specificity. Base qualities are not recorded, but no much larger clone differs from it by a single base. CDR1 LGHNA and CDR2 YNFKEQ are derived from the germline V gene. The junction shows trimming of 1 base on V and 5 bases on J, plus 10 bases between the germline ends. Spanning cysteine to phenylalanine, the CDR3 consists of 14 amino acids. Only the CDR3 DNA is retained, 42 bases long and in frame from the first base. The time point label, read with the paper, signifies: baseline before first vaccination. Vaccinee samples came from UK trials COV001 and COV002, including a single-blind randomized controlled phase 2/3 trial of AZD1222 (ChAdOx1 nCoV-19) in healthy adults. For TCRbeta chain sequencing, PBMC samples from trial participants were taken at day 0 and at day 28 after the second dose. The data were taken from a study of T cell responses to AZD1222 COVID-19 vaccine (dated by TCRdb to the early 2020s). About the investigation overall: AZD1222 recipients given second doses at about 4 weeks or at about 12 weeks were pooled, since spike-specific TCR depth and breadth were not found to differ between the two schedules. TCR sequencing was performed for some 250 trial participants, of whom about 210 were given two doses of AZD1222 and approximately 25 were given two doses of MenACWY control vaccine. Trial participants were enrolled by age into 18-55, 56-69 and 70-plus year subgroups, with 148, 28 and 57 TCR-sequenced participants respectively. Results the study describes overall, beyond this receptor: Participants were mostly white British and included more females than males, and it was suggested by the authors that clonal diversity may have been underestimated. In the small 56-69-year group, the increase in depth fell short of significance, most likely because of low power. Reportedly, close to half of the unique spike-specific TCRs recognized epitopes lying outside the regions that are mutated in the B.1.351 and B.1.1.7 variants. Because no day 14 peak-response samples were available, repertoires were characterized only after the peak T cell response. Conclusions about previously exposed vaccinees are limited, since just six or seven AZD1222 recipients were seropositive for SARS-CoV-2 at baseline. The vaccine-associated CD4 TCRs covered the entire spike protein, and the dominant responses fell in regions 160-218 and 743-854. After two AZD1222 doses, spike-specific TCR breadth and depth were significantly higher than at day 0 and than in MenACWY recipients.

The CDR3 regions of human TCRbeta chains were subjected to immunosequencing. Processing in the source paper ran as follows. TCRs in the repertoires were matched against a reference library of SARS-CoV-2-specific TCRs that had been generated with the MIRA antigen-specificity platform. Breadth was defined as the fraction of unique TCRs that were SARS-CoV-2-associated. Depth was defined as the fraction of total T cells that were SARS-CoV-2-associated. Using the MIRA data, every spike-specific TCR was mapped to the spike region that the TCR reacted to and assigned to either a CD4 or a CD8 class. Log10-transformed breadth and depth values were compared by one-way ANOVA with Sidak's multiple comparisons tests. Imported from immuneACCESS, the table was reduced by TCRdb to in-frame sequences with V and J called. These copies leave out some clones; in studies compared against another copy, an unresolved V gene accounts for under half, and the cause of the remainder is not known. V, J and clone size are taken as reported in that table, and D and trimming were inferred from the DNA itself. Within this sample are 90,000 to 130,000 clones, with about 85% of them counted one time only. The top ten constitute 3.2% of the sample.

Material: peripheral blood, obtained on day 0 of AZD1222 vaccination. This clonotype was sampled from an adult in good health. The sequence joins TRBV4-2 to TRBJ2-3, with the identity of the D gene unclear. The CDR3 in this case is CASSQASREDTQYF. At the DNA level, the sequence is TGTGCCAGCAGCCAAGCTTCCAGAGAAGATACGCAGTATTTT.